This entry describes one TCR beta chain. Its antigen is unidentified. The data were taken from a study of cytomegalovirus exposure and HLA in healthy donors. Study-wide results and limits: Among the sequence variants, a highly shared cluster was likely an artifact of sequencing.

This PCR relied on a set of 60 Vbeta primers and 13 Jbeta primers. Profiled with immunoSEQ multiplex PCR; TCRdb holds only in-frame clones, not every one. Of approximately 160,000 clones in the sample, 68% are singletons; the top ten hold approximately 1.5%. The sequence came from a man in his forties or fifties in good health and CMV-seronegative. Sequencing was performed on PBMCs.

The CDR3 DNA is TGTGCCAGTAGTCTTCGCCGGGACAGGGAAGAAAATGAGCAGTTCTTC. Protein sequence: CASSLRRDREENEQFF. This chain uses TRBV19 with TRBJ2-1; 9 bases map to TRBD1. Germline CDR1 is LNHDA and CDR2 is SQIVND (reference sequence). J gave up 7 bases and V 5 bases, and 12 bases lay outside the gene matches. The CDR3 has 16 residues. Full variable domain (rest looked up from reference TRBV19 and TRBJ2-1): DGGITQSPKYLFRKEGQNVTLSCEQNLNHDAMYWYRQDPGQGLRLIYYSQIVNDFQKGDIAEGYSVSREKKESFPLTVTSAQKNPTAFYLCASSLRRDREENEQFFGPGTRLTVL.